Below are 5 T cell receptor beta chains sequenced from a single sample in a study of shared clonotypes between healthy human individuals. The protocol was immunoSEQ multiplex PCR, while the TCRdb copy is restricted to in-frame clones and leaves out a portion. This repertoire shows over a million clones, 70% to 80% found once; its top ten account for roughly 0.57%. Sequencing input: memory CD4+ T cells from PBMCs. Subset described: CD45RA-negative fraction. Receptors were obtained from a man aged 18 to 35 in good health. Some clones in this sample may be carry-over from other donors' samples.

The chain uses TRBV11-2 and TRBJ1-2, with 9 bases matching TRBD1. The CDR3 length is 16 residues. CDR1 is SGHAT and CDR2 is FQNNGV in the germline V gene. V shed 0 bases, J shed 8 bases, and the junction held 10 bases outside the gene matches. For the CDR3, the DNA is TGTGCCAGCAGCTTAGATTTCGCCCGACAGGGGGGCGGCTACACCTTC. Protein sequence: CASSLDFARQGGGYTF.

J is TRBJ1-1 and V is TRBV28, with D uncertain. The V and J ends lost 3 bases and 11 bases respectively, with 19 bases between them. Germline values: CDR1 MDHEN, CDR2 SYDVKM. The CDR3 spans 14 residues. The chain's CDR3 is CASSFFPSSVRAFF. The DNA of the CDR3 is TGTGCCAGCAGTTTCTTTCCATCTTCAGTGCGGGCTTTCTTT.

This chain uses TRBV9 with TRBJ1-5, with D perhaps TRBD1 (5 bases). The CDR3 contains 14 residues. The ends were cut back, 0 bases at V and 9 bases at J, with 13 bases in the middle. The germline V gene encodes CDR1 SGDLS and CDR2 YYNGEE. The CDR3 spells CASSVGRNGGPQHF. The CDR3 DNA follows: TGTGCCAGCAGCGTAGGCCGCAACGGGGGGCCCCAGCATTTT.

This clone came up once. The sample has other DNA sequences that encode this CDR3 too. The V and J genes are TRBV27 and TRBJ1-1, with a possible D match to TRBD1 (6 bases). The CDR3 is made up of 14 amino acids. The V gene lost 6 bases and the J gene lost 2 bases, with 13 bases spanning the gap. Germline CDR1 reads MNHEY; CDR2 reads SMNVEV (reference sequence). The chain's CDR3 is CASSLNRVNTEAFF. Here the CDR3 DNA reads TGTGCCAGCAGCTTAAACAGGGTCAACACTGAAGCTTTCTTT.

This chain uses TRBV28 with TRBJ1-1; D is unresolved. CDR1 and CDR2 from the germline V gene are MDHEN and SYDVKM. CDR3 length equals 14 residues. The V end lost 4 bases, the J end lost 6 bases, and 15 bases lay between the germline ends. Here the CDR3 reads CASSSEVTLAEAFF. The DNA for the CDR3 is TGTGCCAGCAGTTCTGAGGTAACTTTAGCTGAAGCTTTCTTT.